The 20 T cell receptor beta chains in this list originate from one sample, sequenced in a study of cytomegalovirus exposure and HLA in healthy donors (dated by TCRdb to about 2017). Library preparation was by the immunoSEQ multiplex PCR assay. For the multiplex PCR, a mixture combining 60 forward primers for TCR Vbeta segments and 13 reverse primers for TCR Jbeta segments was used. What TCRdb holds here is the immuneACCESS table cut down to in-frame rearrangements. Part of the clones is not present; checked against another copy, under half of the missing clones reflect an unresolved V gene, and the others are unexplained. This sample holds fewer than 250,000 clones; around 80% were observed only once. The ten top clones hold 0.85% to 1.4% of the sample. The sequenced material came from PBMCs. The source of these receptors is a middle-aged woman in good health and CMV-seronegative.

The rearrangement links TRBV20-1 to TRBJ1-5; possibly TRBD1 for D (5 bases). This CDR3 comprises 11 residues. Germline V gives CDR1 DFQATT, CDR2 SNEGSKA (reference sequence). V was trimmed by 3 bases and J by 9 bases, leaving 9 bases between them. CDR3 DNA sequence: TGCAGTGCTAGGGGGCAGGGGCCCCAGCATTTT. This translates into CSARGQGPQHF.

The J gene is TRBJ2-5, the V gene TRBV19; 7 bases line up with TRBD2. This CDR3 spans 14 amino acids. CDR1 is LNHDA and CDR2 is SQIVND in the germline V gene (reference sequence). V was pared by 4 bases and J by 4 bases, with 6 bases of the junction left unmatched. The DNA of the CDR3 is TGTGCCAGTAGTAGGGGACTACCCCCAGAGACCCAGTACTTC. Its translation: CASSRGLPPETQYF.

The chain recombines TRBV27 with TRBJ2-1; D may be TRBD1 (6 bases). Trimming shortened V by 1 base and J by 9 bases, and 10 bases separated the two germline ends. This CDR3 has 13 amino acids. CDR1 and CDR2 from the germline V gene are MNHEY and SMNVEV (reference sequence). CDR3 nucleotides: TGTGCCAGCAGTTTATGGCCCAGGGGTGAGCAGTTCTTC. The encoded protein is CASSLWPRGEQFF.

This clone was observed once. V gene TRBV6-5 combines with J gene TRBJ2-2; D call uncertain. Trimming took 6 bases from V and 1 from J, leaving 9 bases between them. The germline V gene encodes CDR1 MNHEY and CDR2 SVGAGI. This CDR3 has 14 residues. The DNA for the CDR3 is TGTGCCAGCAGAATGACTCTGAACACCGGGGAGCTGTTTTTT. Translated, it gives CASRMTLNTGELFF.

The chain links TRBV6-1 to TRBJ2-7; 7 nucleotides line up with TRBD1. This CDR3 is built from 14 residues. Germline V gene sequence: CDR1 MNHNS, CDR2 SASEGT. Trimming at V came to 6 bases and at J to 3 bases, leaving 8 bases not matched to a gene. The CDR3: CASRRQGQVYEQYF. As DNA, the CDR3 is TGTGCCAGCAGAAGACAGGGCCAGGTCTACGAGCAGTACTTC.

The V and J genes are TRBV5-1 and TRBJ2-1; D call uncertain. This CDR3 spans 12 amino acids. V lost 2 bases, J lost 15 bases, and 15 bases lay in between. CDR1 is SGHRS, CDR2 YFSETQ, per germline. This CDR3 reads CASSLPDWVAFF. In DNA, the CDR3 is TGCGCCAGCAGCTTACCCGACTGGGTTGCGTTCTTC.

This clone has a handful of counts. V is TRBV5-8 and J is TRBJ1-2; D not certain. V shed 0 bases and J shed 6 bases, with 9 bases lying between them. Germline V gene sequence: CDR1 SGHTS, CDR2 YDEGEE. This CDR3 has 13 residues. The CDR3: CASSLGPPHGYTF. CDR3 nucleotides: TGTGCCAGCAGCTTGGGGCCCCCCCATGGCTACACCTTC.

CDR3 sequence reads: CASSQQDFGGKLFF. In DNA, the CDR3 is TGTGCCAGCAGTCAACAGGATTTCGGTGGAAAACTGTTTTTT. The rearrangement links TRBV27 to TRBJ1-4; maybe TRBD1 (5 bases). V lost 5 bases to trimming and J lost 10 bases, with 17 bases between them. The CDR3 has 14 residues. Germline V gene sequence: CDR1 MNHEY, CDR2 SMNVEV (reference sequence).

The chain uses TRBV9 and TRBJ2-3; possible D gene TRBD2, 6 bases. The CDR3 spans 15 residues. V gave up 4 bases and J gave up 0 bases, with 12 bases separating them. Germline V gene data show CDR1 as SGDLS and CDR2 as YYNGEE. CDR3 protein: CASSLGGMSTDTQYF. The CDR3 nucleotides read TGTGCCAGCAGCCTAGGCGGGATGAGCACAGATACGCAGTATTTT.

This clone was seen more than once but under ten times. This chain uses TRBV5-6 with TRBJ1-5; no definite D call. The germline V gene encodes CDR1 SGHDT and CDR2 YYEEEE. CDR3 size: 13 residues. Trimming took off 0 bases at V and 7 bases at J, with 8 bases between the two ends. CDR3 sequence reads: CASSLEGGQPQHF. CDR3 bases: TGTGCCAGCAGCTTGGAAGGCGGACAGCCCCAGCATTTT.

The chain is built from TRBV7-8 and TRBJ2-5; 11 bases agree with TRBD2. The length of the CDR3 is 16 residues. With V trimmed by 4 bases and J by 2 bases, 6 bases remained unmatched. Germline V lookup: CDR1 SGHVS, CDR2 FQNEAQ. CDR3 DNA sequence: TGTGCCAGCAGCTCCCCGGGACTAGCGGCACAAGAGACCCAGTACTTC. It translates to CASSSPGLAAQETQYF.

DNA of the CDR3: TGTGCCAGCAGCCCTCGAGCAGGAGGCCCTGGAAACACCATATATTTT. This gives the protein CASSPRAGGPGNTIYF. The genes are TRBV14 and TRBJ1-3; D remains ambiguous. The length of the CDR3 is 16 residues. Trimming took 4 bases from V and 2 from J, leaving 15 bases between them. The germline V gene encodes CDR1 SGHDN and CDR2 FVKESK.

The rearrangement uses TRBV6-1 and TRBJ2-7; 9 nucleotides match TRBD1. The V gene end was trimmed by 4 bases and the J gene end by 0 bases; junction bases not matched to a gene: 4. The CDR3 contains 15 residues. CDR1 and CDR2 (germline): MNHNS, SASEGT. As DNA, the CDR3 is TGTGCCAGCAGTGGACGGGACAGGGACTCCTACGAGCAGTACGTC. Translated, it gives CASSGRDRDSYEQYV.

This clone occurred once. This chain links TRBV18 with TRBJ2-7; TRBD1 agrees at 7 bases. The CDR3 loop spans 14 amino acids. Trimming at V came to 3 bases and at J to 5 bases, leaving 7 bases not matched to a gene. Germline V gene data show CDR1 as KGHSH and CDR2 as LQKENI. The CDR3 here is CASSPRQGPHEQYV. For the CDR3, the DNA is TGTGCCAGCTCACCCAGACAGGGCCCCCACGAGCAGTACGTC.

The V gene is TRBV5-1, the J gene TRBJ1-1; 12 bases are a match to TRBD1. Germline V CDR1 and CDR2: SGHRS, YFSETQ. V shed 0 bases, J shed 3 bases, and the junction held 6 bases outside the gene matches. The CDR3 consists of 17 residues. The CDR3 nucleotides are TGCGCCAGCAGCTTGGCGGGACAGGGGGCAGGATACACTGAAGCTTTCTTT. Translation: CASSLAGQGAGYTEAFF.

The V call is TRBV9, the J call TRBJ1-1, with 7 positions matching TRBD1. This CDR3 is 14 amino acids long. The germline V gene has CDR1 SGDLS and CDR2 YYNGEE. Losses at the gene ends were 2 bases for V and 4 bases for J; bases not matched to a gene: 5. For the CDR3, the DNA is TGTGCCAGCAGCGTTGGACAGGCGACCACTGAAGCTTTCTTT. Its translation is CASSVGQATTEAFF.

This clone was seen only a few times. The chain combines TRBV11-2 with TRBJ2-3; D may be TRBD2 (6 bases). Trimming took off 1 base at V and 6 bases at J, with 14 bases between the two ends. CDR1 and CDR2 from the germline V gene are SGHAT and FQNNGV. There are 15 residues in the CDR3. The DNA for the CDR3 is TGTGCCAGCAGCTTAGTGGGGGGATCAGGCGATACGCAGTATTTT. Amino acid sequence: CASSLVGGSGDTQYF.

This chain joins TRBV6-1 and TRBJ1-1; possible D gene TRBD1, 5 bases. This CDR3 is built from 14 residues. Germline CDR1 reads MNHNS; CDR2 reads SASEGT. Between the trimmed V and J ends, which lost 0 bases and 5 bases, there was a span of 10 bases. CDR3 residues: CASSEAGVGTEAFF. The CDR3 coding sequence is TGTGCCAGCAGTGAAGCAGGGGTCGGGACTGAAGCTTTCTTT.

This clone was seen a few times. The chain links TRBV6-5 to TRBJ2-6; 8 nucleotides agree with TRBD1. J gave up 12 bases and V 6 bases, and 10 bases lay outside the gene matches. Germline assignment: CDR1 MNHEY and CDR2 SVGAGI. The CDR3 length is 14 residues. The CDR3, as DNA: TGTGCCAGCAGGAAGGACAGGGCGCGGGGCGTCCTGACTTTC. It translates to CASRKDRARGVLTF.

This chain uses TRBV20-1 with TRBJ2-7, with D tentatively TRBD2 (6 bases). This CDR3 region has 11 residues. The germline gives CDR1 DFQATT, CDR2 SNEGSKA (reference sequence). Trimming left V 6 bases short and J 6 bases short, with 12 bases between. DNA of the CDR3: TGCAGTGCGCAGCTAGCGTTCGAGCAGTACTTC. This codes for CSAQLAFEQYF.